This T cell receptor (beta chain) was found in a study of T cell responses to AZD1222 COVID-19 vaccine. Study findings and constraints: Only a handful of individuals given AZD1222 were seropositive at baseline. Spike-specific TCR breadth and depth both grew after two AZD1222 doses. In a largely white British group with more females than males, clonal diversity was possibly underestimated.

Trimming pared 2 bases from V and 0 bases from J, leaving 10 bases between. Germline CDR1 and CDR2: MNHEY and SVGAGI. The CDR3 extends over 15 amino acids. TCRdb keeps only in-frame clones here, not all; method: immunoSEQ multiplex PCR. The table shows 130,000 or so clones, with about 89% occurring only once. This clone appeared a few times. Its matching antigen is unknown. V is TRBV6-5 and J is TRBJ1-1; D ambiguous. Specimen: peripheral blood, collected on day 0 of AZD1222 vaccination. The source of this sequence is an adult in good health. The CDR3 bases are TGTGCCAGCAGTTACACCTCATACATGAACACTGAAGCTTTCTTT. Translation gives CASSYTSYMNTEAFF.